This TCR beta chain was captured by sequencing in a study of blood T cell repertoires in COVID-19. About the study: Whether acute or convalescent, the COVID-19 samples came from the United States, Italy and Spain. From T cells, B-cell-depleted T cells, or PBMCs came the material, which was cDNA or gDNA.

Germline CDR1 SGHTS, CDR2 YDEGEE. The CDR3 loop spans 15 amino acids. V lost 2 bases, J lost 6 bases, and 5 bases stayed unmatched. Original methodology: Estimated nucleated cell counts came from reference gene primer amplification. Only in-frame clones appear in the TCRdb table, and some are missing; sequencing was by immunoSEQ multiplex PCR. The V and J calls and clone size come from that table; D and trimming were worked out from the DNA. The sample lists about 70,000 clones; about 85% were seen once. The sequence derives from a man between 65 and 79 years old with active COVID-19. V and J are TRBV5-8 and TRBJ1-6, with 7 bases matching TRBD1. Source material: peripheral blood. The chain's CDR3 is CASSFRGGGNSPLHF. The CDR3 nucleotides read TGTGCCAGCAGCTTCAGAGGGGGCGGTAATTCACCCCTCCACTTT.